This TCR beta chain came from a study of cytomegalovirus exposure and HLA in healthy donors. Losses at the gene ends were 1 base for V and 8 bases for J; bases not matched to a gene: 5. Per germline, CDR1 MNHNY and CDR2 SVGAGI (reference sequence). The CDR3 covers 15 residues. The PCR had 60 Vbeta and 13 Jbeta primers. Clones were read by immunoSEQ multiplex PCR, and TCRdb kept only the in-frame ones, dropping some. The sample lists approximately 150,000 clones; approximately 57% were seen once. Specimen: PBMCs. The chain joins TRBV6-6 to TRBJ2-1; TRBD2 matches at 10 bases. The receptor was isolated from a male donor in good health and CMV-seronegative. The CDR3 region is CASSYFGTSVDEQFF. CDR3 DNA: TGTGCCAGCAGTTACTTCGGGACTAGCGTCGATGAGCAGTTCTTC.